This is a list of T cell receptor beta chains from one sample in a study of T cell responses to AZD1222 COVID-19 vaccine. TCRdb's copy holds only in-frame clones and misses some; the assay was immunoSEQ multiplex PCR. The sample carries around 77,000 clones, 75% to 90% recorded once. The input for sequencing was peripheral blood, taken on day 0 of AZD1222 vaccination. These receptors were obtained from an adult in good health. The CDR3 runs from the conserved cysteine through the conserved F or W. Each record gives: clone size, J gene, V gene, D gene, CDR3 protein, CDR3 DNA. D genes are given only for firm matches. Size values are once, few and many counts, or a class for expanded clones, and some rows have none.

NA | TRBJ2-7 | TRBV12-3/TRBV12-4 | TRBD1 | CASSNTGGHEQYF | TGTGCCAGCAGTAATACAGGGGGACACGAGCAGTACTTC
once | TRBJ2-2 | TRBV7-6 | TRBD1 | CASSLVGGQGDTGELFF | TGTGCCAGCAGCTTAGTCGGGGGACAGGGAGACACCGGGGAGCTGTTTTTT
NA | TRBJ1-4 | TRBV6-5 | TRBD1 | CASSTTGGEKLFF | TGTGCCAGCAGTACCACAGGGGGTGAAAAACTGTTTTTT
NA | TRBJ2-2 | TRBV29-1 | NA | CSVEETPTGELFF | TGCAGCGTTGAAGAGACTCCCACCGGGGAGCTGTTTTTT
NA | TRBJ1-5 | TRBV28 | NA | CASSLDPETGYNQPQHF | TGTGCCAGCAGTTTAGATCCCGAAACAGGATACAATCAGCCCCAGCATTTT
once | TRBJ1-6 | TRBV30 | NA | CAWNVGGNSPLHF | TGTGCCTGGAATGTTGGAGGTAATTCACCCCTCCACTTT
NA | TRBJ1-6 | TRBV2 | NA | CASSDVRRNLYNSPLHF | TGTGCCAGCAGTGACGTTCGCCGCAATCTCTATAATTCACCCCTCCACTTT
NA | TRBJ2-3 | TRBV2 | TRBD2 | CASTLGTSGADTQYF | TGTGCCAGCACCCTCGGGACTAGCGGTGCAGATACGCAGTATTTT
NA | TRBJ2-3 | TRBV7-2 | TRBD2 | CASSRTSGSLDTQYF | TGTGCCAGCAGTCGGACTAGCGGGAGTTTGGATACGCAGTATTTT
NA | TRBJ2-7 | TRBV7-3 | NA | CASSLTGHEQYF | TGTGCCAGCAGCTTAACTGGGCACGAGCAGTACTTC
NA | TRBJ1-1 | TRBV30 | NA | CACLPEAGTEAFF | TGTGCCTGCCTCCCCGAGGCTGGGACTGAAGCTTTCTTT
once | TRBJ1-2 | TRBV3-1/TRBV3-2 | NA | CASSQNYGYTF | TGTGCCAGCAGTCAGAACTATGGCTACACCTTC
once | TRBJ2-7 | TRBV5-1 | TRBD2 | CASSLSPTSGYEQYF | TGCGCCAGCAGCTTGTCACCCACTAGCGGCTACGAGCAGTACTTC
NA | TRBJ2-7 | TRBV28 | NA | CASSLQGGVYEQYF | TGTGCCAGCAGTTTACAGGGAGGTGTCTACGAGCAGTACTTC
NA | TRBJ1-5 | TRBV2 | TRBD1 | CASSPGQGMQGSNQPQHF | TGTGCCAGCAGTCCGGGACAGGGAATGCAGGGAAGCAATCAGCCCCAGCATTTT
NA | TRBJ1-5 | TRBV19 | TRBD1 | CASSIDRGPYQPQHF | TGTGCCAGTAGTATTGACAGGGGACCGTATCAGCCCCAGCATTTT
NA | TRBJ2-3 | TRBV18 | NA | CASSLRHADTQYF | TGTGCCAGCTCACTCAGACATGCCGATACGCAGTATTTT
once | TRBJ1-2 | TRBV10-3 | NA | CAISDDNRGPGGYGYTF | TGTGCCATCAGTGACGATAATAGGGGACCGGGAGGCTATGGCTACACCTTC
NA | TRBJ2-3 | TRBV7-9 | NA | CASSPVPDTQYF | TGTGCCAGCAGCCCAGTACCCGATACGCAGTATTTT
NA | TRBJ2-3 | TRBV5-1 | TRBD1 | CASSLNGQGITDTQYF | TGCGCCAGCAGCTTGAATGGACAGGGGATCACAGATACGCAGTATTTT
NA | TRBJ2-7 | TRBV11-2 | NA | CASSLDVSEQYF | TGTGCCAGCAGCTTAGATGTTTCCGAGCAGTACTTC
NA | TRBJ2-7 | TRBV27 | TRBD1 | CASSLSVGTGYHEQYF | TGTGCCAGCAGTTTATCAGTGGGGACAGGGTACCACGAGCAGTACTTC
NA | TRBJ1-5 | TRBV28 | NA | CASSRRNDNQPQHF | TGTGCCAGCAGCCGGAGGAATGACAATCAGCCCCAGCATTTT
many | TRBJ2-2 | TRBV6-5 | NA | CASSYAQNTGELFF | TGTGCCAGCAGTTACGCCCAGAACACCGGGGAGCTGTTTTTT
NA | TRBJ1-2 | TRBV29-1 | NA | CSVDSGGGYGYTF | TGCAGCGTCGACAGTGGGGGGGGTTATGGCTACACCTTC
NA | TRBJ2-3 | TRBV4-2 | NA | CASSPSSDNTDTQYF | TGTGCCAGCAGCCCTAGCTCCGATAACACAGATACGCAGTATTTT
NA | TRBJ2-2 | TRBV19 | NA | CASSRARAAGELFF | TGTGCCAGTAGCCGAGCACGAGCCGCCGGGGAGCTGTTTTTT
NA | TRBJ1-5 | TRBV5-6 | TRBD1 | CASSFRIGQGNQPQHF | TGTGCCAGCAGTTTCCGGATCGGACAGGGGAATCAGCCCCAGCATTTT
NA | TRBJ2-1 | TRBV19 | TRBD2 | CASSTTSGDYNEQFF | TGTGCCAGTAGTACGACTAGCGGGGACTACAATGAGCAGTTCTTC
NA | TRBJ2-7 | TRBV18 | TRBD1 | CASCPSKGTGGEQYF | TGTGCCAGCTGCCCCTCTAAAGGGACAGGGGGCGAGCAGTACTTC
NA | TRBJ1-5 | TRBV12-3/TRBV12-4 | NA | CASSLPYQPQHF | TGTGCCAGCAGTCTCCCTTATCAGCCCCAGCATTTT
NA | TRBJ1-5 | TRBV15 | NA | CATSRGGQPQHF | TGTGCCACCAGCCGAGGGGGGCAGCCCCAGCATTTT
NA | TRBJ1-4 | TRBV28 | TRBD1 | CASSSWTGGSEKLFF | TGTGCCAGCAGTTCCTGGACAGGGGGCTCTGAAAAACTGTTTTTT
once | TRBJ2-5 | TRBV7-3 | NA | CASSSGPVQETQYF | TGTGCCAGCAGCTCCGGACCTGTTCAAGAGACCCAGTACTTC
NA | TRBJ1-1 | TRBV28 | NA | CASSFGGMNTEAFF | TGTGCCAGCAGTTTCGGGGGCATGAACACTGAAGCTTTCTTT
once | TRBJ2-1 | TRBV11-3 | TRBD2 | CASGPSGRAFDEQFF | TGTGCCAGCGGACCTAGCGGGAGGGCATTCGATGAGCAGTTCTTC
NA | TRBJ1-4 | TRBV27 | NA | CASKPPGSTNEKLFF | TGTGCCAGTAAACCCCCCGGATCAACTAATGAAAAACTGTTTTTT
NA | TRBJ2-7 | TRBV5-1 | NA | CASTPGTGSYEQYF | TGCGCCAGCACACCGGGGACGGGCTCCTACGAGCAGTACTTC
NA | TRBJ1-4 | TRBV6-6 | NA | CASSYGGSNEKLFF | TGTGCCAGCAGTTACGGAGGGAGTAATGAAAAACTGTTTTTT
few | TRBJ1-5 | TRBV7-2 | TRBD1 | CASSLEGQGADNQPQHF | TGTGCCAGCAGCTTAGAAGGACAGGGGGCCGACAATCAGCCCCAGCATTTT
NA | TRBJ1-1 | TRBV7-8 | NA | CASSPSVQGFTEAFF | TGTGCCAGCAGCCCTAGTGTACAGGGATTCACTGAAGCTTTCTTT
NA | TRBJ2-2 | TRBV19 | TRBD2 | CASSPLAGENTGELFF | TGTGCCAGTAGTCCCCTAGCGGGAGAGAACACCGGGGAGCTGTTTTTT
NA | TRBJ2-5 | TRBV19 | NA | CASTLGETQYF | TGTGCCAGTACCCTTGGAGAGACCCAGTACTTC
NA | TRBJ2-2 | TRBV15 | TRBD1 | CATTPLGQGSGELFF | TGTGCCACCACCCCCCTAGGACAGGGCAGCGGGGAGCTGTTTTTT
NA | TRBJ2-4 | TRBV12-3/TRBV12-4 | NA | CASTRDIKNIQYF | TGTGCCAGCACCCGGGACATCAAAAACATTCAGTACTTC
NA | TRBJ1-4 | TRBV27 | NA | CASNSGRSTNEKLFF | TGTGCCAGCAACTCGGGGAGGTCAACTAATGAAAAACTGTTTTTT
NA | TRBJ2-7 | TRBV5-6 | TRBD1 | CASSSDRGKYEQYF | TGTGCCAGCAGCTCGGACAGGGGGAAATACGAGCAGTACTTC
NA | TRBJ2-7 | TRBV7-3 | NA | CASSTSGGTQYEQYF | TGTGCCAGCAGCACATCGGGCGGGACTCAGTACGAGCAGTACTTC
NA | TRBJ1-1 | TRBV7-2 | TRBD1 | CASGRDRADTEAFF | TGTGCCAGCGGACGGGACAGGGCTGACACTGAAGCTTTCTTT
NA | TRBJ2-7 | TRBV4-2 | NA | CASSTSYEQYF | TGTGCCAGCAGCACCTCCTACGAGCAGTACTTC
once | TRBJ2-3 | TRBV28 | NA | CASSLGTDTQYF | TGTGCCAGCAGTTTAGGCACAGATACGCAGTATTTT
NA | TRBJ2-7 | TRBV19 | NA | CASSTGVSNSYEQYF | TGTGCCAGTAGTACAGGGGTTTCCAATTCCTACGAGCAGTACTTC
NA | TRBJ1-1 | TRBV19 | TRBD1 | CASSIDGGQGATFF | TGTGCCAGTAGTATAGATGGGGGACAGGGGGCAACTTTCTTT
NA | TRBJ2-2 | TRBV30 | NA | CAWRELTGQETGELFF | TGTGCCTGGAGGGAGCTGACAGGTCAAGAGACCGGGGAGCTGTTTTTT